This TCR beta chain was sequenced during a study of cytomegalovirus exposure and HLA in healthy donors. The data were produced by immunoSEQ multiplex PCR, yet TCRdb's version contains in-frame clones alone and is incomplete. The sample contains about 75,000 clones, around four fifths of which appear only once. Study-level findings and limits: Whilst most TCR sequences proved rare, a subset of public TCRs occurred across many donors.

Concerning this clone itself: Its antigen remains unidentified.

Sequenced material: PBMCs. This clonotype was obtained from a man aged 25-45 years in good health and CMV-seronegative.

The CDR3 coding sequence is TGTGCCATCAGTCTCCTTTCGGGGGAAGGCTACACCTTC. It translates to CAISLLSGEGYTF. The chain couples TRBV10-3 to TRBJ1-2; tentatively, D is TRBD1 (5 bases). V was cut by 5 bases and J by 8 bases, with 15 bases left in between. Per germline, CDR1 ENHRY and CDR2 SYGVKD. CDR3 length: 13 residues.